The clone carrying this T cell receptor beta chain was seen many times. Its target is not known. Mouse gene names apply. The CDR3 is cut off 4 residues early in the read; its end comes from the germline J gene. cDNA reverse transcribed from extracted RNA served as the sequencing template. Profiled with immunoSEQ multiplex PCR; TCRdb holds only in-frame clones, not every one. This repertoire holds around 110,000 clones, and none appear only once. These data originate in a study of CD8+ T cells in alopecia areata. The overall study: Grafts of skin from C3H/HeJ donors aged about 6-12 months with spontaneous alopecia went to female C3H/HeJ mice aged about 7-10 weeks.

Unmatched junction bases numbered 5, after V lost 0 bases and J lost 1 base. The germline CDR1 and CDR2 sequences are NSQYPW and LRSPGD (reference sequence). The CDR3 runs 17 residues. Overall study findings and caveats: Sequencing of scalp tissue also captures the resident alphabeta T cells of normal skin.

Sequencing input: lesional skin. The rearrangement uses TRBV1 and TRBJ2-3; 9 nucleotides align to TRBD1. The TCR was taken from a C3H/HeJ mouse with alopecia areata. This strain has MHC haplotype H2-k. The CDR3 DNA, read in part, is TGCACCTGCAGTGCAGACCCCGGGACAGGGCGTGCAGAA. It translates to CTCSADPGTGRAE. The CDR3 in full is CTCSADPGTGRAETLYF. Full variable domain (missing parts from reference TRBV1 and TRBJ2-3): VTLLEQNPRWRLVPRGQAVNLRCILKNSQYPWMSWYQQDLQKQLQWLFTLRSPGDKEVKSLPGADYLATRVTDTELRLQVANMSQGRTLYCTCSADPGTGRAETLYFGSGTRLTVL.